The sequence of this T cell receptor (beta chain) was determined in a study of CD8 T cells in ankylosing spondylitis. Regarding the study as a whole: There were earlier reports of some motif variants in reactive arthritis synovial fluid and blood.

TCRdb re-derived calls from the 5' RACE reads in MiXCR, one entry per CDR3 protein. The sample contains more than 150,000 distinct CDR3 sequences, 18% of which appear only once. Notes on this clonotype: Antigen specificity is unknown.

V lost 5 bases and J lost 3, with 13 bases in between. CDR3 size: 14 residues. The sequence derives from a male donor aged 5 to 30 with ankylosing spondylitis or in good health (not recorded which). What was sequenced was blood, either unsorted or a sorted T cell fraction (not recorded which). The rearrangement links TRBV12-3 or TRBV12-4 to TRBJ1-1; D is undetermined. In nucleotides, the CDR3 is TGTGCCAGCAGTCCGCCGAGGGCTTACACTGAAGCTTTCTTT. Translation gives CASSPPRAYTEAFF.